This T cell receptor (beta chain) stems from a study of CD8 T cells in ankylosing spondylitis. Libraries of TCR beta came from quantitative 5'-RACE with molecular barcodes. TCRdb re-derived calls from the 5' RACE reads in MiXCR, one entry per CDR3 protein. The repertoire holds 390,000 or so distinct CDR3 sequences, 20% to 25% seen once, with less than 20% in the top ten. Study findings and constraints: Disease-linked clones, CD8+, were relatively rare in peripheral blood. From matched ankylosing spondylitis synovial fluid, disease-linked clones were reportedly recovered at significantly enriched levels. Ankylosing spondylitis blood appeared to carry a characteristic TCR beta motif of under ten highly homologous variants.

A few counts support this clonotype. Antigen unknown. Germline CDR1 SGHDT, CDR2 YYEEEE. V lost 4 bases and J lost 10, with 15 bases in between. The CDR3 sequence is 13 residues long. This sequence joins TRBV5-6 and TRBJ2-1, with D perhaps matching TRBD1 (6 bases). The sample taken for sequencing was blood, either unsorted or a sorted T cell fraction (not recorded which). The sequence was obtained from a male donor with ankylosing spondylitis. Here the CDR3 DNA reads TGTGCCAGCAGCCCGGTTGGGGGCGAGGAGCAGTTCTTC. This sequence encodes CASSPVGGEEQFF. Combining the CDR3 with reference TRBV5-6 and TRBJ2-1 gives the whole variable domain DAGVTQSPTHLIKTRGQQVTLRCSPKSGHDTVSWYQQALGQGPQFIFQYYEEEERQRGNFPDRFSGHQFPNYSSELNVNALLLGDSALYLCASSPVGGEEQFFGPGTRLTVL.